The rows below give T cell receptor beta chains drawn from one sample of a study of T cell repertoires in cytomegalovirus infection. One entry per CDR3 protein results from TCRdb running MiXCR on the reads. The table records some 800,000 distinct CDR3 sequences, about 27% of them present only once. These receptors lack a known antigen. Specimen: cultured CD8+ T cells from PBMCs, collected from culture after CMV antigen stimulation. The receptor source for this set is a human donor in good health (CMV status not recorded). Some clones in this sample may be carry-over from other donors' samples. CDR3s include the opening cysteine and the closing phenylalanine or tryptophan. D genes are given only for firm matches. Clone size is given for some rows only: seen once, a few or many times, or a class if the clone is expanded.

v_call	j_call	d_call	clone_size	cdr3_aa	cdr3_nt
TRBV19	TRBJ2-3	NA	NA	CASSIVAGPSKNTDTQYF	TGTGCCAGTAGTATTGTTGCGGGGCCTAGTAAGAACACAGATACGCAGTATTTT
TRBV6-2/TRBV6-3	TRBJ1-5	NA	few	CASSLTRTHQPQHF	TGTGCCAGCAGCCTCACCCGGACGCATCAGCCCCAGCATTTT
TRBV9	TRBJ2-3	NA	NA	CASSVEAVSDTDTQYF	TGTGCCAGCAGCGTAGAGGCGGTCAGCGACACAGATACGCAGTATTTT
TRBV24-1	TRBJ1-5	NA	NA	CATSADGNNQPQHF	TGTGCCACCAGTGCGGACGGAAATAATCAGCCCCAGCATTTT
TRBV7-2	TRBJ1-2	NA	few	CASSLALGGGYTF	TGTGCCAGCAGCTTAGCCCTGGGCGGGGGCTACACCTTC
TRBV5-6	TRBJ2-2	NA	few	CASSVGRAGELFF	TGTGCCAGCAGCGTCGGGCGGGCCGGGGAGCTGTTTTTT
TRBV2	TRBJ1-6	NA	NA	CARAEEGRPYSPLHF	TGTGCCAGGGCCGAGGAAGGACGGCCATATTCACCCCTCCACTTT
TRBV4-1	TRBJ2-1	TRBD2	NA	CASSQTSGGSPYSYNEQFF	TGCGCCAGCAGCCAAACTAGCGGGGGTTCTCCATACTCCTACAATGAGCAGTTCTTC
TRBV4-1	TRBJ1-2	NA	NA	CASSQAAGNYGYTF	TGCGCCAGCAGCCAAGCCGCAGGGAACTATGGCTACACCTTC
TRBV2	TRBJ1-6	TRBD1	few	CASGEDPWQGDNSPLHF	TGTGCCAGCGGAGAAGACCCGTGGCAGGGGGATAATTCACCCCTCCACTTT
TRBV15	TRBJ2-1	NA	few	CATSIPGRGANEQFF	TGTGCCACCAGCATTCCGGGACGAGGGGCAAATGAGCAGTTCTTC
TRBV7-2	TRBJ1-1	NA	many	CASSLAQGLNTEAFF	TGTGCCAGCAGCTTAGCGCAGGGCCTGAACACTGAAGCTTTCTTT
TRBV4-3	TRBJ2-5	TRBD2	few	CASSHGGGYQETQYF	TGCGCCAGCAGCCACGGGGGGGGGTACCAAGAGACCCAGTACTTC
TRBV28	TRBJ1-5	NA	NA	CASSLWREGNQPQHF	TGTGCCAGCAGTTTATGGAGGGAAGGCAATCAGCCCCAGCATTTT
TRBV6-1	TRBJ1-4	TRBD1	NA	CASSKTGQITATNEKLFF	TGTGCCAGCAGCAAGACGGGACAGATAACAGCAACTAATGAAAAACTGTTTTTT
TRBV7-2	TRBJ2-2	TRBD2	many	CASSLREGRTGELFF	TGTGCCAGCAGCTTAAGGGAGGGGCGGACCGGGGAGCTGTTTTTT
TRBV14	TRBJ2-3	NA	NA	CASSAHRIAADTQYF	TGTGCCAGCAGCGCCCACCGGATTGCGGCAGATACGCAGTATTTT
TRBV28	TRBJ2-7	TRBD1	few	CASSPGTGFKEGYEQYF	TGTGCCAGCAGTCCCGGGACAGGGTTTAAGGAAGGGTACGAGCAGTACTTC
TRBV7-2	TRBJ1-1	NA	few	CASSPRQGLTEAFF	TGTGCCAGCAGCCCTCGGCAGGGTTTGACTGAAGCTTTCTTT
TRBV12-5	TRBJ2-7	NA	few	CASGPNYEQYF	TGTGCTAGTGGGCCCAACTACGAGCAGTACTTC
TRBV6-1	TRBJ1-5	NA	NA	CASSEWQNDNQPQHF	TGTGCCAGCAGTGAATGGCAGAATGACAATCAGCCCCAGCATTTT
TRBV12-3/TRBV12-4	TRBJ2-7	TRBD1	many	CASSLGDRGGEQYF	TGTGCCAGCAGTTTAGGTGACAGGGGAGGCGAGCAGTACTTC
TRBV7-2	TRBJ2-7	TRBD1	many	CASSLGQGKAYEQYF	TGTGCCAGCAGCTTGGGACAGGGAAAGGCCTACGAGCAGTACTTC
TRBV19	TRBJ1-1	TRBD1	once	CASSIATGGGTEAFF	TGTGCCAGTAGTATAGCGACAGGGGGAGGAACTGAAGCTTTCTTT
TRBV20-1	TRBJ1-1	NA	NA	CSASNRLPEAFF	TGCAGTGCTAGTAACAGGTTACCCGAAGCTTTCTTT
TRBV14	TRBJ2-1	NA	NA	CASSHQGFSYNEQFF	TGTGCCAGCAGCCACCAAGGTTTCTCCTACAATGAGCAGTTCTTC
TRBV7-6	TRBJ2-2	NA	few	CASFSGHTGELFF	TGTGCCAGCTTTTCGGGCCATACCGGGGAGCTGTTTTTT
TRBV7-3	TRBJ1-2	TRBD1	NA	CASSPEDRGYGYTF	TGTGCCAGCAGTCCCGAAGACAGGGGTTATGGCTACACCTTC
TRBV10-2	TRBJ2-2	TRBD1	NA	CASSGTGGAPPPNTGELFF	TGCGCCAGTTCCGGGACAGGGGGTGCACCCCCCCCGAACACCGGGGAGCTGTTTTTT
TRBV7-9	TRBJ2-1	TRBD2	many	CASSWGGVNEQFF	TGTGCCAGCAGCTGGGGGGGTGTTAATGAGCAGTTCTTC
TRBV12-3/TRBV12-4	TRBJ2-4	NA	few	CASSFGQAKNIQYF	TGTGCCAGCAGTTTTGGACAAGCCAAAAACATTCAGTACTTC
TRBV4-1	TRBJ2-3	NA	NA	CASSHPRSGGTDTQYF	TGCGCCAGCAGCCATCCGCGCTCAGGGGGCACAGATACGCAGTATTTT
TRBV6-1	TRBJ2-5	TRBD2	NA	CASSEWGLAGYQETQYF	TGTGCCAGCAGTGAATGGGGACTAGCGGGTTACCAAGAGACCCAGTACTTC
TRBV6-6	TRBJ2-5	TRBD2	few	CATTLAGGQETQYF	TGTGCCACCACTCTAGCGGGGGGACAAGAGACCCAGTACTTC
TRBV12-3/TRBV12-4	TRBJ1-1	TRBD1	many	CASTQGTGGYTEAFF	TGTGCCAGCACCCAAGGGACAGGCGGTTACACTGAAGCTTTCTTT